This T cell receptor beta chain was obtained from a study of T cell responses to AZD1222 COVID-19 vaccine (dated by TCRdb to the early 2020s). In the study overall: AZD1222 recipients with second doses at about 4 weeks or about 12 weeks were pooled, because spike-specific TCR depth and breadth did not differ between schedules. Trial participants were enrolled by age into subgroups of 18-55, 56-69 and 70-plus years, and 148, 28 and 57 TCR-sequenced participants, respectively, were included in these subgroups. A total of approximately 240 trial participants underwent TCR sequencing, of whom 207 received two doses of AZD1222 and about 25 received two doses of the MenACWY control vaccine. The full study reports these points: Because no day 14 peak-response samples were available, the repertoires could be characterized only after the peak T cell response. After two AZD1222 doses, spike-specific TCR breadth and depth were significantly higher than at day 0 and than in MenACWY recipients. Conclusions about previously exposed vaccinees were limited because only six AZD1222 recipients were SARS-CoV-2 seropositive at baseline. The vaccine-associated CD4 TCRs covered the entire spike protein, and the dominant responses fell in regions 160-218 and 743-854. Participants were mostly white British and included more females than males, and it was suggested by the authors that clonal diversity may have been underestimated. Reportedly, close to half of the unique spike-specific TCRs recognized epitopes lying outside the regions that are mutated in the B.1.351 and B.1.1.7 variants. In the small 56-69-year group, the increase in depth fell short of significance, most likely because of low power.

The time point label on this specimen signifies: baseline before first vaccination. Vaccinee samples were obtained from the UK trials COV001 and COV002, which included a single-blind randomized controlled phase 2/3 trial of AZD1222 (ChAdOx1 nCoV-19) in healthy adults. For TCRbeta chain sequencing, PBMC samples were collected from trial participants at day 0 and at day 28 after the second dose. The CDR3 regions of human TCRbeta chains were subjected to immunosequencing. As for how the authors treated the data: Repertoire TCRs were checked for matches against a reference library of SARS-CoV-2-specific TCRs that had been generated using the MIRA antigen-specificity platform. Breadth meant the fraction of unique TCRs that were SARS-CoV-2-associated, whereas depth meant the fraction of total T cells that were SARS-CoV-2-associated. Using the MIRA data, every spike-specific TCR was mapped to the spike region that the TCR reacted to and assigned to either a CD4 or a CD8 class. Log10-transformed breadth and depth values were compared by one-way ANOVA with Sidak's multiple comparisons tests. TCRdb retrieved this table from immuneACCESS and kept in-frame rearrangements only. Not all clones are present; in checked studies, unresolved V genes account for under half, and no reason is known for the remainder. V and J calls and clone size follow that table, whereas D and trimming were derived from the DNA. Here the sample has 180,000 or so clones; more than 85% occur a single time. Approximately 3.9% of the sample lies in the top ten.

A note on this clone: Its binding antigen is unknown. No quality values exist for individual bases; no much larger clone is one base distant.

Trimming leaves V shorter by 1 base and J shorter by 2 bases, with the junction holding 0 bases beyond the gene matches. From the germline V gene, CDR1 is SNHLY and CDR2 is FYNNEI. Including cysteine and phenylalanine, the CDR3 has 15 amino acids. The kept DNA is CDR3 alone, 45 bases in frame from the first base. The chain uses TRBV2 and TRBJ2-5; 11 middle bases align to TRBD2. The sample was peripheral blood, taken on day 0 of AZD1222 vaccination. This TCR came from an adult in good health. The sequence in DNA is TGTGCCAGCAGTGAAGTAGCGGGAGGGCAAGAGACCCAGTACTTC. It encodes CASSEVAGGQETQYF.